This T cell receptor beta chain was retrieved from a study of shared clonotypes between healthy human individuals. A word on this clone: The antigen is undetermined. The identical CDR3 is also encoded by other nucleotide sequences in the sample.

V gave up 2 bases and J gave up 4 bases; unmatched junction bases: 5. Germline V lookup: CDR1 MNHEY, CDR2 SVGAGI. This CDR3 region has 15 residues. Selected positively for CCR7 and CD45RO-negative, naive CD8 cells excluded terminally differentiated effector memory CD45RA+ cells. Study results and caveats: Relative to memory subsets, naive subsets generally showed larger estimated richness. Among donors, sharing of clonotypes was expected to be affected by sequencing depth.

This table comes from immunoSEQ multiplex PCR, and its TCRdb copy is limited to in-frame clones, with some not included. The sample consists of fewer than 1 million clones, 96% of them appearing once. What was sequenced was naive CD8+ T cells sorted from blood. This receptor was obtained from a man aged 25 to 40 in good health. The V gene is TRBV6-5, the J gene TRBJ1-5; 7 bases are a match to TRBD1. CDR3 residues: CASSYGQGVNQPQHF. The CDR3 region has the DNA TGTGCCAGCAGTTACGGGCAGGGGGTGAATCAGCCCCAGCATTTT.